This T cell receptor (beta chain) was identified during a study of T cell responses to AZD1222 COVID-19 vaccine. The wider study: Samples with a second dose at about 4 or about 12 weeks were pooled together.

Germline V CDR1 and CDR2: SQVTM, ANQGSEA. This CDR3 contains 16 residues. V shed 5 bases and J 1 base; nucleotides not matched to a gene: 12. Repertoires were generated with immunoSEQ multiplex PCR, while TCRdb's copy carries only in-frame clones and drops some. The sample lists 85,000 to 110,000 clones, 91% occurring once. General study findings and limits: Sampled repertoires all dated from after the peak T cell response. Baseline serology detected seropositivity in only six AZD1222 recipients.

A note on this clone: Its antigen is still unknown.

The receptor was derived from an adult in good health. The V call is TRBV29-1, the J call TRBJ1-1, with 8 bases fitting TRBD1. The specimen comprised peripheral blood, sampled on day 0 of AZD1222 vaccination. The CDR3 loop reads CSVKGRAGGENTEAFF. CDR3 sequence (DNA): TGCAGCGTTAAAGGTAGGGCAGGGGGCGAGAACACTGAAGCTTTCTTT.